What follows are 3 T cell receptor beta chains derived from one specimen sequenced in a study of cytomegalovirus exposure and HLA in healthy donors. The PCR was carried out with 60 Vbeta primers and 13 Jbeta primers. Sequenced by immunoSEQ multiplex PCR; TCRdb stores in-frame clones only, minus some. The data show around 74,000 clones, with less than 80% seen just once and 2.5% held by the top ten. Sequenced material: PBMCs. The receptors originated from a man aged 25-45 years in good health and CMV-seronegative.

The V call is TRBV5-6, the J call TRBJ1-1; D is perhaps TRBD1 (6 bases). With 3 bases removed from V and 2 bases from J, the gap between germline ends came to 11 bases. Germline V CDR1 and CDR2: SGHDT, YYEEEE. The CDR3 runs 14 residues. CDR3 nucleotides: TGTGCCAGCAGCTGGGGACACCTTAACACTGAAGCTTTCTTT. Its translation: CASSWGHLNTEAFF. Full variable domain (missing parts from reference TRBV5-6 and TRBJ1-1): DAGVTQSPTHLIKTRGQQVTLRCSPKSGHDTVSWYQQALGQGPQFIFQYYEEEERQRGNFPDRFSGHQFPNYSSELNVNALLLGDSALYLCASSWGHLNTEAFFGQGTRLTVV.

The gene calls are TRBV7-9 and TRBJ1-1; D remains unclear. Between the trimmed V and J ends, which lost 4 bases and 0 bases, there was a span of 9 bases. The CDR3 has 14 residues. Germline CDR1 and CDR2: SEHNR and FQNEAQ (reference sequence). CDR3 sequence reads: CASSSRLMNTEAFF. The DNA of the CDR3 is TGTGCCAGCAGCTCCAGACTGATGAACACTGAAGCTTTCTTT.

The table lists this clone with a few counts. The gene calls are TRBV21-1 and TRBJ1-5. TRBV21-1 is listed as a pseudogene. The length of the CDR3 is 13 residues. Written as DNA, the CDR3 is TGTGCCAGCAGCAAAGTCCCCTATCAGCCCCAGCATTTT. It translates to CASSKVPYQPQHF.